This TCR beta chain was sequenced during a study of shared clonotypes between healthy human individuals. The CDR3 length is 13 residues. Looked up from germline, CDR1 is SGHVS and CDR2 is FQNEAQ. The V segment lost 4 bases and the J segment 5 bases; nucleotides outside the gene matches: 5. Per sorted-subset replicate PCR, input was 200 to 250 ng DNA, representing about 29,000 T cell genomes. Assay used: immunoSEQ multiplex PCR; TCRdb lists only in-frame clones, some missing. The sample has over a million clones, roughly 96% seen once; the top ten hold over 1%. Free of recent acute infections or vaccinations, the donors were healthy HIV-negative adults.

The clonotype was recovered from a man aged 30 to 45 in good health. Sequenced sample: naive CD4+ T cells sorted from blood. The subset denotes: CD45RA+ positively selected. The chain combines TRBV7-8 with TRBJ2-7; 7 bases align to TRBD1. As DNA, the CDR3 is TGTGCCAGCAGCTCCCTACAGGGGCACGAGCAGTACTTC. Protein sequence: CASSSLQGHEQYF.